This T cell receptor beta chain was profiled in a study of identical twins. Study-wide findings and caveats: Donors were not followed over many years; analysis was cross-sectional. In monozygotic twins, models underestimated the sharing of out-of-frame TCR alpha.

A universal primer binding site was introduced by template switching. The final cDNA contained unique molecular identifiers. TCRdb ran MiXCR on the 5' RACE reads and lists one entry per CDR3 protein. The sample lists approximately 1.8 million distinct CDR3 sequences; more than 30% were seen once. All donors were healthy Caucasians. This clonotype has more than one count but fewer than ten. Its target is unknown. Germline V lookup: CDR1 MNHEY, CDR2 SVGAGI. The CDR3 extends over 14 amino acids. The sequence came from a newborn girl in good health. Sequencing was carried out using cord blood. V and J are TRBV6-5 and TRBJ2-5, with TRBD2 matching over 8 bases. Near its end, the DNA agrees better with TRBJ2-7, so the J call may be wrong. In nucleotides, the CDR3 is TGTGCCAGCAGTCACTTCGGGAGGGCCTACGAGCAGTACTTC. This gives the protein CASSHFGRAYEQYF.